One and the same sample provided the 15 T cell receptor beta chains below, sequenced in a study of cytomegalovirus exposure and HLA in healthy donors. The PCR had 60 Vbeta and 13 Jbeta primers. Only in-frame clones appear in the TCRdb table, and some are missing; sequencing was by immunoSEQ multiplex PCR. The sample yields 200,000 to 250,000 clones, 60% to 80% seen once. Sample: PBMCs. These receptors were obtained from a male donor in good health and CMV-seronegative.

This clone was seen a few times. The chain is built from TRBV25-1 and TRBJ2-7, with D perhaps TRBD1 (7 bases). Deletions cut 4 bases from V and 4 bases from J, with 14 bases between. This CDR3 has 14 amino acids. Per germline, CDR1 MGHDK and CDR2 SYGVNS. The CDR3 region is CASSGIQGRYEQYF. In DNA form, the CDR3 reads TGTGCCAGCAGTGGTATACAGGGGAGGTACGAGCAGTACTTC.

The rearrangement joins TRBV6-5 to TRBJ2-7; 8 bases line up with TRBD1. The CDR3 length is 15 residues. Germline V gene sequence: CDR1 MNHEY, CDR2 SVGAGI. The ends lost 5 bases at V and 0 bases at J; junction bases unmatched: 6. The CDR3 DNA reads TGTGCCAGCAGTCAACAGGGGGACAACTCCTACGAGCAGTACTTC. This codes for CASSQQGDNSYEQYF.

The J gene is TRBJ2-3, the V gene TRBV5-4; TRBD2 agrees at 10 bases. Per the germline V gene, CDR1 is SGHNT and CDR2 is YYREEE (reference sequence). The CDR3 runs to 19 residues. Trimming at V came to 2 bases and at J to 0 bases, leaving 12 bases not matched to a gene. As DNA, the CDR3 is TGTGCCAGCAGCTTTACTTCTCTAGCGGGAGCCTCTAGCACAGATACGCAGTATTTT. As protein: CASSFTSLAGASSTDTQYF.

J is TRBJ1-1 and V is TRBV11-2; TRBD1 is a possible D gene (6 bases). The CDR3 has 15 residues. CDR1 and CDR2 (germline): SGHAT, FQNNGV. V dropped 5 bases and J dropped 0 bases, with 13 bases sitting between them. The CDR3 sequence: CASSPRGAMNTEAFF. The CDR3 region has the DNA TGTGCCAGCAGCCCACGGGGGGCTATGAACACTGAAGCTTTCTTT.

J is TRBJ1-4 and V is TRBV5-1, with 10 bases fitting TRBD1. J lost 8 bases, V lost 4 bases, and 14 bases had no gene match. Germline CDR1 and CDR2: SGHRS and YFSETQ. This CDR3 spans 17 amino acids. The CDR3 DNA is TGCGCCAGCAGCCCCGGGACAGGGGCGATAGCGGGCGAAAAACTGTTTTTT. Encoded protein: CASSPGTGAIAGEKLFF.

The CDR3 sequence: CASSFGSGRVDTQYF. CDR3 in DNA: TGTGCCAGCAGTTTTGGGAGCGGGAGGGTAGATACGCAGTATTTT. The chain recombines TRBV27 with TRBJ2-3, with 10 positions matching TRBD2. Germline loops: CDR1 MNHEY, CDR2 SMNVEV (reference sequence). This CDR3 has 15 amino acids. V trimming: 3 bases; J trimming: 5 bases; junction bases outside the gene matches: 5.

The V gene is TRBV4-1, the J gene TRBJ2-3; 8 bases are a match to TRBD1. Germline CDR1 MGHRA, CDR2 YSYEKL. V shed 1 base, J shed 4 bases, and the junction held 4 bases outside the gene matches. The length of the CDR3 is 15 residues. DNA for the CDR3: TGCGCCAGCAGCCAAGGTACAGGGGGTTCAGATACGCAGTATTTT. Translated: CASSQGTGGSDTQYF.

Remarks on this clone: Other DNA sequences in the same sample also yield this CDR3. The chain carries TRBV7-3 and TRBJ2-5, with no clear D. Trimming removed 4 bases at V and 0 bases at J, with 12 bases between. The germline V gene has CDR1 SGHTA and CDR2 FQGTGA. The CDR3 covers 15 residues. CDR3 nucleotides: TGTGCCAGCAGCTCCAGTGGCGGATACCAAGAGACCCAGTACTTC. This translates into CASSSSGGYQETQYF.

About this clone itself: Mismatch with germline at one junction end may stem from a read error. The rearrangement joins TRBV2 to TRBJ2-7; 8 bases are a match to TRBD1. The CDR3 totals 10 residues. CDR1 SNHLY and CDR2 FYNNEI come from the germline V gene. Written as DNA, the CDR3 is TGCGGGACAGGCGTCTACGAGCAGTACTTC. It encodes CGTGVYEQYF.

CDR3 coding DNA: TGTGCCAGCAGCTTCTTTCGGGAAGCTTTCTTT. Translating gives CASSFFREAFF. The chain recombines TRBV7-9 with TRBJ1-1; D gene unclear. The CDR3 extends over 11 amino acids. Trimming shortened V by 3 bases and J by 8 bases, and 7 bases separated the two germline ends. The germline CDR1 and CDR2 sequences are SEHNR and FQNEAQ (reference sequence).

This clone occurred a few times. This chain links TRBV11-2 with TRBJ2-1, with D perhaps TRBD1 (5 bases). The CDR3 length is 13 residues. The ends were cut back, 3 bases at V and 9 bases at J, with 12 bases in the middle. In germline, CDR1 is SGHAT, CDR2 FQNNGV. CDR3: CASSLADSSEQFF. In DNA form, the CDR3 reads TGTGCCAGCAGCTTGGCTGACAGCAGTGAGCAGTTCTTC.

The V and J genes are TRBV5-1 and TRBJ2-1; a possible D gene is TRBD1 (7 bases). Germline V gene lookup returns CDR1 SGHRS and CDR2 YFSETQ. The CDR3 contains 13 residues. V lost 2 bases to trimming and J lost 5 bases, with 8 bases between them. CDR3 amino acids: CASSFRGDNEQFF. DNA of the CDR3: TGCGCCAGCAGCTTCAGGGGGGACAATGAGCAGTTCTTC.

The chain joins TRBV27 to TRBJ2-5; D possibly corresponds to TRBD2 (5 bases). Deletions cut 3 bases from V and 3 bases from J, with 8 bases between. Germline V lookup: CDR1 MNHEY, CDR2 SMNVEV (reference sequence). There are 13 residues in the CDR3. The CDR3 spells CASSFRGKETQYF. For the CDR3, the DNA is TGTGCCAGCAGTTTTCGGGGTAAAGAGACCCAGTACTTC.

This chain uses TRBV18 with TRBJ1-1; D is unresolved. The CDR3 extends over 12 amino acids. Per germline, CDR1 KGHSH and CDR2 LQKENI. V was pared by 0 bases and J by 6 bases, with 5 bases between. The CDR3 protein is CASSPPGAEAFF. The DNA for the CDR3 is TGTGCCAGCTCACCACCCGGGGCTGAAGCTTTCTTT.

The CDR3 reads CASSTWGQGGGTGELFF. CDR3 coding DNA: TGTGCCAGCAGCACTTGGGGACAGGGAGGGGGCACCGGGGAGCTGTTTTTT. V usage is TRBV28 and J usage is TRBJ2-2, with 9 nucleotides matching TRBD1. Trimming cost V 6 bases and J 4 bases; bases outside gene matches: 12. This CDR3 contains 17 residues. The germline V gene has CDR1 MDHEN and CDR2 SYDVKM.